The 18 T cell receptor beta chains below were found in one sample sequenced in a study of Ad26.COV2.S vaccination and SARS-CoV-2 variants. Treatment given: some 20 received Ad26.COV2.S at low or high dose, single or two shots; roughly 5 received placebo; per-sample allocation not given. The samples date from day 63 after the first vaccine or placebo injection. The table came from immunoSEQ multiplex PCR; TCRdb's copy has only in-frame clones and leaves some out. The sample includes roughly 510,000 clones, around 85% seen only once; the top ten take 10% to 15%. Sequenced material: peripheral blood, taken in a trial of Ad26.COV2.S vaccine versus placebo. These receptors all stem from a person aged 18 to 59 who received the Ad26.COV2.S COVID-19 vaccine or a placebo.

The V call is TRBV7-8, the J call TRBJ2-7, with 8 bases matching TRBD2. J lost 3 bases, V lost 1 base, and 2 bases had no gene match. Per germline, CDR1 SGHVS and CDR2 FQNEAQ. The CDR3 has 14 residues. CDR3 sequence reads: CASSLGLANYEQYF. Here the CDR3 DNA reads TGTGCCAGCAGCTTAGGACTAGCGAACTACGAGCAGTACTTC.

This clone appeared a single time. The sample holds other DNA sequences that translate to the same CDR3. The CDR3 DNA is TGTGCCAGCAGTTTATCCTACAATGAGCAGTTCTTC. It is translated as CASSLSYNEQFF. The chain joins TRBV28 to TRBJ2-1; D ambiguous. The CDR3 length is 12 residues. Germline loops: CDR1 MDHEN, CDR2 SYDVKM. Between the trimmed V and J ends, which lost 1 base and 2 bases, there was a span of 0 bases.

The V call is TRBV5-1, the J call TRBJ2-1, with 10 bases lining up with TRBD2. In germline, CDR1 is SGHRS, CDR2 YFSETQ. The CDR3 sequence is 14 residues long. The J segment lost 9 bases and the V segment lost 3 bases, leaving 6 bases of the junction unmatched. CDR3 in amino acids: CASSSSGRKGEQFF. The CDR3 nucleotides read TGCGCCAGCAGCTCTAGCGGGAGAAAAGGTGAGCAGTTCTTC.

The chain links TRBV14 to TRBJ2-7; TRBD1 agrees at 7 bases. Germline V gene data show CDR1 as SGHDN and CDR2 as FVKESK. This CDR3 is 15 amino acids long. Losses at the gene ends were 5 bases for V and 5 bases for J; bases not matched to a gene: 12. This CDR3 reads CASSDRQGFADEQYF. The CDR3 DNA reads as TGTGCCAGCAGCGATCGACAGGGTTTTGCCGACGAGCAGTACTTC. The full variable domain, rest sourced from reference TRBV14 and TRBJ2-7, is EAGVTQFPSHSVIEKGQTVTLRCDPISGHDNLYWYRRVMGKEIKFLLHFVKESKQDESGMPNNRFLAERTGGTYSTLKVQPAELEDSGVYFCASSDRQGFADEQYFGPGTRLTVT.

The chain combines TRBV5-4 with TRBJ2-7, with a possible D match to TRBD1 (6 bases). Between the trimmed V and J ends, which lost 2 bases and 9 bases, there was a span of 15 bases. The germline V gene has CDR1 SGHNT and CDR2 YYREEE (reference sequence). This CDR3 has 13 amino acids. The CDR3 bases are TGTGCCAGCAGCTTCGCAGGGGTCAGTACGCAGTACTTC. Its translation: CASSFAGVSTQYF.

J is TRBJ2-2 and V is TRBV2, with 9 bases matching TRBD1. V shed 6 bases, J shed 5 bases, and the junction held 7 bases outside the gene matches. The germline CDR1 and CDR2 sequences are SNHLY and FYNNEI. CDR3 size: 15 residues. CDR3 in DNA: TGTGCCAGCAGAGGACAGGGGTCTTTTACCGGGGAGCTGTTTTTT. Protein product: CASRGQGSFTGELFF. Combining the CDR3 with reference TRBV2 and TRBJ2-2 gives the whole variable domain EPEVTQTPSHQVTQMGQEVILRCVPISNHLYFYWYRQILGQKVEFLVSFYNNEISEKSEIFDDQFSVERPDGSNFTLKIRSTKLEDSAMYFCASRGQGSFTGELFFGEGSRLTVL.

The V call is TRBV19, the J call TRBJ2-2, with D tentatively TRBD1 or TRBD2 (6 bases each). Trimming stripped 4 bases from V and 5 bases from J, with 20 bases between. The CDR3 covers 17 residues. Per germline, CDR1 LNHDA and CDR2 SQIVND (reference sequence). CDR3 region: CASSRRALGALTGELFF. Written as DNA, the CDR3 is TGTGCCAGTAGTAGGAGGGCCCTGGGGGCGCTTACCGGGGAGCTGTTTTTT.

There are a few counts of this clone. The chain couples TRBV4-3 to TRBJ1-5, with a weak D call TRBD1 (5 bases). V gave up 0 bases and J gave up 4 bases, with 10 bases separating them. Looked up from germline, CDR1 is LGHNA and CDR2 is YSLEER. CDR3 length equals 15 residues. As DNA, the CDR3 is TGCGCCAGCAGCCAAGATTGGCAGGGAAATCAGCCCCAGCATTTT. Encoded protein: CASSQDWQGNQPQHF.

CDR3: CASQREPGDGYTF. The CDR3 DNA is TGTGCCAGCCAGCGCGAGCCCGGGGATGGCTACACCTTC. The chain is built from TRBV2 and TRBJ1-2; D is undetermined. The CDR3 spans 13 residues. CDR1 is SNHLY and CDR2 is FYNNEI in the germline V gene. The V end was cut by 8 bases, the J end by 6 bases, with 16 bases between. The whole variable domain, filled in from reference TRBV2 and TRBJ1-2, reads EPEVTQTPSHQVTQMGQEVILRCVPISNHLYFYWYRQILGQKVEFLVSFYNNEISEKSEIFDDQFSVERPDGSNFTLKIRSTKLEDSAMYFCASQREPGDGYTFGSGTRLTVV.

The chain employs TRBV9 and TRBJ2-7; D unresolved. Germline CDR1 and CDR2: SGDLS and YYNGEE. The CDR3 has 12 residues. The germline V and J ends were trimmed by 4 bases and 6 bases, with 11 bases remaining between them. For the CDR3, the DNA is TGTGCCAGCAGCCCCGGAGAGGTCGAGCAGTACTTC. This gives the protein CASSPGEVEQYF.

V is TRBV6-5 and J is TRBJ2-7; the match to TRBD1 covers 9 bases. The ends lost 0 bases at V and 4 bases at J; junction bases unmatched: 4. This CDR3 is built from 15 residues. The germline gives CDR1 MNHEY, CDR2 SVGAGI. DNA for the CDR3: TGTGCCAGCAGTTACTCCGGGACAGGGCAATACGAGCAGTACTTC. Its protein product is CASSYSGTGQYEQYF.

The chain carries TRBV9 and TRBJ1-4; possible D gene TRBD1, 5 bases. This CDR3 is built from 15 residues. Germline V gene lookup returns CDR1 SGDLS and CDR2 YYNGEE. V lost 0 bases, J lost 4 bases, and 10 bases lay in between. This CDR3 reads CASSVVAGRNEKLFF. CDR3 bases: TGTGCCAGCAGCGTAGTTGCAGGGCGTAATGAAAAACTGTTTTTT.

This sequence joins TRBV14 and TRBJ1-2; D remains unclear. This CDR3 has 14 residues. Germline lookup yields CDR1 SGHDN and CDR2 FVKESK. V shed 4 bases and J shed 7 bases, with 16 bases lying between them. Written as DNA, the CDR3 is TGTGCCAGCAGCCTCACGAATCTGGATTTTGGCTACACCTTC. As protein: CASSLTNLDFGYTF.

J is TRBJ1-2 and V is TRBV23-1, with 9 bases that match TRBD1. TRBV23-1 is treated as an ORF (open reading frame) with a function not yet certain. CDR3 length equals 14 residues. J lost 2 bases, V lost 6 bases, and 4 bases had no gene match. The CDR3 coding sequence is TGCGCCAGCAGACAGACAGGGGGGAACTATGGCTACACCTTC. Translation gives CASRQTGGNYGYTF.

Worth noting for this clone: One end of the junction is discordant with germline, which a read error may explain. V gene TRBV6-5 combines with J gene TRBJ2-2; D may be TRBD1 (6 bases). There are 15 residues in the CDR3. The germline gives CDR1 MNHEY, CDR2 SVGAGI. The CDR3 coding sequence is TGTGCCAGCACTTACGCCAGGGGGAACACCGGGGAGCTGTTTTTT. Protein product: CASTYARGNTGELFF.

The J gene is TRBJ2-7, the V gene TRBV7-9; D remains ambiguous. The CDR3 covers 14 residues. Trimming stripped 3 bases from V and 3 bases from J, with 12 bases between. CDR1 and CDR2 from the germline V gene are SEHNR and FQNEAQ (reference sequence). For the CDR3, the DNA is TGTGCCAGCAGCTTCGGGTCAAACCACTACGAGCAGTACTTC. It codes for CASSFGSNHYEQYF. Full variable domain (rest looked up from reference TRBV7-9 and TRBJ2-7): DTGVSQNPRHKITKRGQNVTFRCDPISEHNRLYWYRQTLGQGPEFLTYFQNEAQLEKSRLLSDRFSAERPKGSFSTLEIQRTEQGDSAMYLCASSFGSNHYEQYFGPGTRLTVT.

The J gene is TRBJ2-7, the V gene TRBV5-1; tentative D call: TRBD1 (6 bases). Germline V gene sequence: CDR1 SGHRS, CDR2 YFSETQ. V lost 0 bases, J lost 4 bases, and 17 bases lay in between. The CDR3 length is 16 residues. CDR3 residues: CASSLDGTSRTYEQYF. CDR3 DNA sequence: TGCGCCAGCAGCTTGGATGGGACAAGCAGAACTTACGAGCAGTACTTC.

The rearrangement uses TRBV21-1 and TRBJ2-1; the table names TRBD1, a call not compared with the DNA. TRBV21-1 is given as a pseudogene. The CDR3 length is 17 residues. The CDR3 here is CASTPPETGRSYNEQFF. CDR3 in DNA: TGTGCCAGCACCCCTCCTGAGACAGGGAGGTCCTACAATGAGCAGTTCTTC.